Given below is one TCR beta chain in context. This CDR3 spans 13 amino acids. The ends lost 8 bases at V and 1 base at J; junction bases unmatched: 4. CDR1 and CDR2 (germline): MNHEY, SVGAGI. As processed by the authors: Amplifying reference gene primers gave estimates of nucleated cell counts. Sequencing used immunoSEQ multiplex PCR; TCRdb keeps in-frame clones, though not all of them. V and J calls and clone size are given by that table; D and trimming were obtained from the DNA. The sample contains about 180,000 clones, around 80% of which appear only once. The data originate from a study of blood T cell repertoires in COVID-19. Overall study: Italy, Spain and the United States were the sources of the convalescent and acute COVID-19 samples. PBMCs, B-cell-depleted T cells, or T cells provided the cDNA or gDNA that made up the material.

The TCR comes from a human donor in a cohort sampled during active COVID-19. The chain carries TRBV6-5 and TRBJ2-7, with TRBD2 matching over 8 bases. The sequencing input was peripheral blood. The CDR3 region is CASGAGGSYEQYF. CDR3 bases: TGTGCCAGCGGGGCGGGGGGTTCCTACGAGCAGTACTTC.